Below, one T cell receptor (beta chain) is given with its context. Its antigen remains unidentified. Method: immunoSEQ multiplex PCR; TCRdb's copy keeps in-frame clones and lacks some. The sample consists of about 14,000 clones, about 90% of them appearing once. Described time point: newly diagnosed, previously untreated cHL patient sample. CD8+ T cell isolation from thawed PBMCs was performed by magnetic negative selection. Comparison samples consisted of PBMCs from newly diagnosed, untreated classical Hodgkin lymphoma. In germline, CDR1 is SGDLS, CDR2 YYNGEE. With 0 bases clipped from V and 8 bases from J, the junction kept 8 bases outside the gene matches. CDR3 size: 16 residues. The data derive from a study of PD-1 blockade in classical Hodgkin lymphoma. General observations from the study: A reduction in baseline TCR diversity was reportedly seen in newly diagnosed patients relative to healthy donors.

The genes are TRBV9 and TRBJ1-4, with 9 bases identical to TRBD1. Sequences were obtained from CD8+ T cells from blood. The source is a human donor with classical Hodgkin lymphoma. Here the CDR3 DNA reads TGTGCCAGCAGCGTAGCTTCGGACAGGGGAGGCGAAAAACTGTTTTTT. This translates into CASSVASDRGGEKLFF.